This TCR beta chain emerged from a study of blood T cell repertoires in COVID-19. Profiling relied on immunoSEQ multiplex PCR, and the TCRdb table lists in-frame clones only, not all of them. The sample holds fewer than 350,000 clones, more than 80% seen once. This clonotype originated in a woman aged 25 to 39 with COVID-19, enrolled during active disease. The specimen sequenced was peripheral blood.

This CDR3 is CASSQRQDTEAFF. The CDR3, as DNA: TGTGCCAGCAGCCAACGACAGGACACTGAAGCTTTCTTT. The genes are TRBV3-1 (or the pseudogene TRBV3-2) and TRBJ1-1; TRBD1 is a possible D gene (6 bases). The CDR3 contains 13 residues. Germline lookup yields CDR1 LGHDT and CDR2 YNNKEL (reference sequence). Between the trimmed V and J ends, which lost 2 bases and 3 bases, there was a span of 7 bases.